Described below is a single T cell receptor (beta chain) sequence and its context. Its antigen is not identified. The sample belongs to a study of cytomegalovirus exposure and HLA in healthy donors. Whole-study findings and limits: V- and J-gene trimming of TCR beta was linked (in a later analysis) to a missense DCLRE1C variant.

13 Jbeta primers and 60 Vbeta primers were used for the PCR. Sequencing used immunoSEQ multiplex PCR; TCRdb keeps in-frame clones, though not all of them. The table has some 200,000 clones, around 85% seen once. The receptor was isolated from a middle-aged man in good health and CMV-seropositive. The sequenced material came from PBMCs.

In DNA, the CDR3 is TGCGCCAGCAGCTTCCGGACTAGCCCCAGGGGGGCAGATACGCAGTATTTT. Translation gives CASSFRTSPRGADTQYF. V gene TRBV5-1 combines with J gene TRBJ2-3; D is perhaps TRBD2 (8 bases). The CDR3 has 17 amino acids. The V and J ends lost 2 bases and 4 bases respectively, with 20 bases between them. Looked up from germline, CDR1 is SGHRS and CDR2 is YFSETQ.